This TCR beta chain was captured in a study of blood T cell repertoires in COVID-19. The overall study: Specimens from acute and convalescent COVID-19 originated in the United States, Italy and Spain.

The protocol was immunoSEQ multiplex PCR, while the TCRdb copy is restricted to in-frame clones and leaves out a portion. The repertoire consists of 350,000 to 450,000 clones, with 75% to 90% occurring once and the leading ten covering 3% to 4%. The CDR3 is 11 residues long. The V gene lost 8 bases and the J gene lost 5 bases, with 6 bases spanning the gap. Germline-derived CDR1 and CDR2 are SNHLY and FYNNEI. This TCR was sampled from a woman between 18 and 29 years old with acute or convalescent COVID-19. The chain employs TRBV2 and TRBJ2-2, with D uncertain. Sequencing input: peripheral blood. The chain's CDR3 is CASSRTGELFF. Written as DNA, the CDR3 is TGTGCCAGCTCGAGAACCGGGGAGCTGTTTTTT.